The sequence of this T cell receptor beta chain was determined in a study of T cells in tumors after PD-1 blockade. The overall study: Excluded were patients with checkpoint blockade, immunosuppressants, or radiotherapy or other anti-cancer therapy within 4 weeks. Mean per tumor sample: tens of thousands of templates (about 500-100,000), more than 5,000 unique clonotypes.

Method: immunoSEQ multiplex PCR; TCRdb's copy keeps in-frame clones and lacks some. Of thousands of clones in the sample, around 62% were seen once. As regards this clone: Its antigen remains unknown.

The study's findings and limits: Only pre- versus post-treatment comparisons showed clonal replacement.

CDR3 length equals 14 residues. CDR1 is SGHDN and CDR2 is FVKESK in the germline V gene. The V end lost 5 bases, the J end lost 6 bases, and 16 bases lay between the germline ends. The V and J genes are TRBV14 and TRBJ1-1; weak D call: TRBD1 (5 bases). The specimen comprised tumor tissue, sampled after anti-PD-1 treatment. The sequence was collected from a human donor with cutaneous squamous cell carcinoma. The CDR3 is CASSWRGPYPEAFF. CDR3 nucleotides: TGTGCCAGCAGCTGGCGGGGACCCTACCCTGAAGCTTTCTTT.